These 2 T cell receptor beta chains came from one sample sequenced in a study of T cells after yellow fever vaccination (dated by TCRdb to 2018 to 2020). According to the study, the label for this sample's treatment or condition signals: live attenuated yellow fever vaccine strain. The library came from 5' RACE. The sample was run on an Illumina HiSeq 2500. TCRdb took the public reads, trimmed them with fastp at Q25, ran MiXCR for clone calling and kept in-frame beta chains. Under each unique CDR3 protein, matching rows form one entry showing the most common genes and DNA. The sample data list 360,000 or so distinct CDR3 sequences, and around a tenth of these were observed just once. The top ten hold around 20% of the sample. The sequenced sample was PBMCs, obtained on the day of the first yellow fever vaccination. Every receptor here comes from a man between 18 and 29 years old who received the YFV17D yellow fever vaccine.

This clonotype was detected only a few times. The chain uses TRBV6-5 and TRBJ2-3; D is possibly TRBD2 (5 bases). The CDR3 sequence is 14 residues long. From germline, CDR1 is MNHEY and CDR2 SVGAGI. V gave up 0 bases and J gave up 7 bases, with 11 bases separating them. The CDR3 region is CASSYSRAENTQYF. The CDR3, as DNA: TGTGCCAGCAGTTACTCGAGGGCGGAAAATACGCAGTATTTT.

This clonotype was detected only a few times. The CDR3 loop is CASKGETNQNYGYTF. CDR3 nucleotide sequence: TGTGCCAGTAAAGGTGAAACCAACCAAAACTATGGCTACACCTTC. The chain recombines TRBV19 with TRBJ1-2; no clear D. CDR1 and CDR2 (germline): LNHDA, SQIVND (reference sequence). The V gene lost 7 bases and the J gene lost 2 bases, with 17 bases spanning the gap. There are 15 residues in the CDR3. Full variable domain (outside the CDR3, taken from reference TRBV19 and TRBJ1-2): DGGITQSPKYLFRKEGQNVTLSCEQNLNHDAMYWYRQDPGQGLRLIYYSQIVNDFQKGDIAEGYSVSREKKESFPLTVTSAQKNPTAFYLCASKGETNQNYGYTFGSGTRLTVV.